The present entry profiles one TCR beta chain with its context. Residents of approximately 25 US areas, aged roughly 18 to 95 years, made up the participants. Assignments of participants to cohorts depended upon their own reported clinical history. Donors in Cohort 3 counted as recovered after two negative PCRs, clearance, or symptom resolution. The data were obtained in a study of blood T cell repertoires in COVID-19. V lost 1 base, J lost 7 bases, and 10 bases lay in between. The CDR3 has 14 residues. Germline V gene sequence: CDR1 SGHAT, CDR2 FQNNGV. The authors' processing: Nucleated cell number was recorded as an estimate derived from reference gene primer amplification. This table comes from immunoSEQ multiplex PCR, and its TCRdb copy is limited to in-frame clones, with some not included. V, J and clone size are those of that table, while D and trimming were read from the DNA. This table holds 250,000 to 350,000 clones, around 87% found once.

This receptor was obtained from a woman younger than 45 who had recovered from COVID-19. The sequenced sample was PBMCs or T cells enriched from blood (not recorded which). V is TRBV11-2 and J is TRBJ1-4; the D gene is possibly TRBD1 (5 bases). The CDR3 is CASSLGGVGEKLFF. CDR3 in DNA: TGTGCCAGCAGCTTAGGGGGGGTCGGTGAAAAACTGTTTTTT.